A single sample gave rise to the 6 T cell receptor beta chains below, sequenced in a study of early T cells in non-severe SARS-CoV-2 infection. TCRdb passed the 5' RACE reads through MiXCR, listing each CDR3 protein once. The table records more than 25,000 distinct CDR3 sequences, 5.5% to 6% of them present only once. What was sequenced was whole blood. The receptor source for this set is an adult who was a healthcare worker with PCR-confirmed SARS-CoV-2 infection or an uninfected control (not recorded which).

The sample holds many counts of this clonotype. The V and J genes are TRBV5-1 and TRBJ2-7, with D maybe TRBD1 (7 bases). The germline V gene has CDR1 SGHRS and CDR2 YFSETQ. Trimming shortened V by 4 bases and J by 6 bases, and 26 bases separated the two germline ends. This CDR3 region has 17 residues. The CDR3 DNA sequence: TGCGCCAGCAGCGCGGGAAATTTAGGGGGCCACCTGTCCGAGCAGTACTTC. Its protein is CASSAGNLGGHLSEQYF.

This clonotype was counted many times. The chain combines TRBV14 with TRBJ2-7; no definite D call. Per germline, CDR1 SGHDN and CDR2 FVKESK. V shed 0 bases and J shed 7 bases, with 13 bases lying between them. CDR3 length: 14 amino acids. CDR3 residues: CASSQDSTAQEQYF. The CDR3 nucleotides read TGTGCCAGCAGCCAAGATTCCACCGCCCAGGAGCAGTACTTC.

This chain joins TRBV19 and TRBJ2-3, with D maybe TRBD2 (5 bases). V was cut by 4 bases and J by 5 bases, with 7 bases left in between. The CDR3 consists of 12 residues. CDR1 and CDR2 (germline): LNHDA, SQIVND (reference sequence). CDR3 bases: TGTGCCAGTAGTAGAGGAGGAGATACGCAGTATTTT. Translation: CASSRGGDTQYF.

This clonotype was recorded at least ten times. V usage is TRBV6-1 and J usage is TRBJ1-1, with D unresolved. The germline gives CDR1 MNHNS, CDR2 SASEGT. V lost 0 bases and J lost 4, with 6 bases in between. The length of the CDR3 is 13 residues. CDR3 protein: CASSEASVTEAFF. As DNA, the CDR3 is TGTGCCAGCAGTGAAGCGTCCGTCACTGAAGCTTTCTTT.

This clonotype is medium-sized in the sample. The chain is built from TRBV5-5 and TRBJ2-7; 9 nucleotides agree with TRBD1. Germline trimming cut 4 bases from V and 5 bases from J; bases unmatched to any gene: 7. Germline-derived CDR1 and CDR2 are SGHKS and YYEKEE (reference sequence). This CDR3 comprises 14 residues. CDR3 sequence (DNA): TGTGCCAGCAGCAACGGACAGGGGCCCCACGAGCAGTACTTC. Its translation is CASSNGQGPHEQYF. Combining the CDR3 with reference TRBV5-5 and TRBJ2-7 gives the whole variable domain DAGVTQSPTHLIKTRGQQVTLRCSPISGHKSVSWYQQVLGQGPQFIFQYYEKEERGRGNFPDRFSARQFPNYSSELNVNALLLGDSALYLCASSNGQGPHEQYFGPGTRLTVT.

The chain couples TRBV12-3 or TRBV12-4 to TRBJ2-3; 8 nucleotides match TRBD2. This CDR3 spans 14 amino acids. The trim removed 8 bases at V and 5 bases at J, leaving 9 bases unmatched. The CDR3 protein is CASGASGGGDTQYF. The CDR3 DNA reads as TGTGCCAGCGGGGCGAGCGGGGGAGGAGATACGCAGTATTTT.